This T cell receptor (beta chain) appears in the sequencing data of a study of cytomegalovirus exposure and HLA in healthy donors. The PCR contained 60 Vbeta and 13 Jbeta primers. Sequenced by immunoSEQ multiplex PCR; TCRdb stores in-frame clones only, minus some. The table lists 100,000 to 150,000 clones, 60% to 85% of them singletons. The donors gave bone marrow, and they were healthy. These donors counted as nominally healthy when sampled, but unrecorded immune exposures were likely. The CDR3 runs to 18 residues. The V gene lost 1 base and the J gene lost 1 base, with 19 bases spanning the gap. Germline V CDR1 and CDR2: MGHRA, YSYEKL.

The chain joins TRBV4-1 to TRBJ1-1; D is ambiguous. This TCR was sampled from a woman aged 18-29 years in good health and CMV-seronegative. Material: PBMCs. The CDR3: CASSQVPHILAGNTEAFF. CDR3 in DNA: TGCGCCAGCAGCCAAGTCCCCCATATCTTAGCCGGGAACACTGAAGCTTTCTTT.